This T cell receptor beta chain was found in a study of blood T cell repertoires in COVID-19. The CDR3 is made up of 16 amino acids. Between the trimmed V and J ends, which lost 1 base and 4 bases, there was a span of 16 bases. The germline V gene has CDR1 KGHSH and CDR2 LQKENI. Sequencing used immunoSEQ multiplex PCR; TCRdb keeps in-frame clones, though not all of them. In the table there are about 270,000 clones, approximately 84% of which are singletons. The sequence came from a human donor with COVID-19, enrolled during active disease. The donor label of this sample is uncertain. This chain uses TRBV18 with TRBJ1-1; D gene ambiguous. The sample consisted of peripheral blood. In nucleotides, the CDR3 is TGTGCCAGCTCACCACGGCATGGTCCGGGGATCACTGAAGCTTTCTTT. Translation: CASSPRHGPGITEAFF.